This TCR beta chain was profiled in a study of beta chain features in type 1 diabetes. Expressed TCRB transcripts were sequenced after all isolated RNA was converted to cDNA. Clones were sequenced by immunoSEQ multiplex PCR, and TCRdb holds only the in-frame ones, with some missing. The sample holds a few hundred thousand clones, around 12% seen once. V lost 2 bases to trimming and J lost 9 bases; unmatched junction nucleotides: 6. Germline V gene data show CDR1 as SGHTA and CDR2 as FQGTGA. The CDR3 loop spans 15 amino acids. A few counts support this clone. Antigen specificity is unknown. CD4+ naive, central memory, regulatory and stem cell-like memory cells were sorted via CD45RO/CCR7/CD25/CD127/CD95/CD27. General observations from the study: Among patients with Type 1 diabetes, TCRB CDR3s were moderately but significantly shorter in every one of the four CD4+ subsets. The study found that naive, central memory and Treg TCRB repertoires appeared more similar in patients than in healthy donors.

The chain links TRBV7-3 to TRBJ2-1, with 11 positions matching TRBD2. Sequenced: naive CD4+ T cells from blood. This sequence was found in a man between 18 and 35 years old in good health. The CDR3 spells CASSLLGTSGSEQFF. The CDR3 nucleotides read TGTGCCAGCAGCTTATTAGGGACTAGCGGTAGTGAGCAGTTCTTC. Looking up the rest from reference TRBV7-3 and TRBJ2-1 gives the full variable domain: GAGVSQTPSNKVTEKGKYVELRCDPISGHTALYWYRQSLGQGPEFLIYFQGTGAADDSGLPNDRFFAVRPEGSVSTLKIQRTERGDSAVYLCASSLLGTSGSEQFFGPGTRLTVL.